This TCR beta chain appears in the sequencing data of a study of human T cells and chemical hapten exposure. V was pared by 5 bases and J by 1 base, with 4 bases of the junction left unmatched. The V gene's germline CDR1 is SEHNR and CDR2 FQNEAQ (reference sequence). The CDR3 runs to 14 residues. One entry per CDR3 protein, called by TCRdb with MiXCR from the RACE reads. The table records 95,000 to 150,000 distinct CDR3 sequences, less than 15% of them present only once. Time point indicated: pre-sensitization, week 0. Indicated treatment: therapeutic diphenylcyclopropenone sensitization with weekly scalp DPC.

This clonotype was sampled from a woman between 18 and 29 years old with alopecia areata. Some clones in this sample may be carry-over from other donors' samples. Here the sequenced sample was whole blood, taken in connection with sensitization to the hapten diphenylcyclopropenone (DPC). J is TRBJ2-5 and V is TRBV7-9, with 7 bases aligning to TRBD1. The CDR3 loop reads CASSVRDSQETQYF. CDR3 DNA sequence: TGTGCCAGCAGCGTCCGGGACAGCCAAGAGACCCAGTACTTC.